These 6 T cell receptor beta chains were sequenced from one sample in a study of blood T cell repertoires in COVID-19. Assay: immunoSEQ multiplex PCR; the TCRdb copy retains only in-frame clones and omits some. Counted here are under 250,000 clones, 70% to 90% occurring once; the ten biggest clones make up 5.5% to 8%. The sequencing input was peripheral blood. The receptors were sampled from a man aged 60 to 69 with acute or convalescent COVID-19.

This clone was found a few times. V gene TRBV6-5 combines with J gene TRBJ1-2, with D hard to call. The ends were cut back, 6 bases at V and 0 bases at J, with 14 bases in the middle. Germline values: CDR1 MNHEY, CDR2 SVGAGI. The CDR3 sequence is 15 residues long. CDR3: CASRPMGPSNYGYTF. The CDR3 DNA reads as TGTGCCAGCAGACCCATGGGCCCATCTAACTATGGCTACACCTTC.

This chain connects TRBV3-1 (or the pseudogene TRBV3-2) to TRBJ2-1, with a tentative D call TRBD1 (5 bases). V shed 4 bases and J shed 7 bases, with 20 bases lying between them. The germline V gene has CDR1 LGHDT and CDR2 YNNKEL (reference sequence). This CDR3 has 16 amino acids. The CDR3 is CASSPHRSYRRNEQFF. For the CDR3, the DNA is TGTGCCAGCAGCCCACATCGGTCATACAGGAGAAATGAGCAGTTCTTC.

This chain joins TRBV6-2 or TRBV6-3 and TRBJ1-3, with 8 bases identical to TRBD1. Germline values: CDR1 MNHEY, CDR2 SVGEGT. This CDR3 has 16 amino acids. Trimming cost V 6 bases and J 3 bases; bases outside gene matches: 10. As DNA, the CDR3 is TGTGCCAGCAGCGATGGGACAGGTAGTCTTGGAAACACCATATATTTT. Encoded protein: CASSDGTGSLGNTIYF.

This clone occurred once. The rearrangement joins TRBV7-9 to TRBJ2-3, with D possibly matching TRBD1 (6 bases). Germline CDR1 is SEHNR and CDR2 is FQNEAQ (reference sequence). Trimming shortened V by 3 bases and J by 4 bases, and 11 bases separated the two germline ends. This CDR3 has 14 residues. The CDR3 region is CASSFKQGPDTQYF. The CDR3 DNA follows: TGTGCCAGCAGCTTTAAACAGGGCCCAGATACGCAGTATTTT.

The V and J genes are TRBV19 and TRBJ1-5, with TRBD1 as a possible D gene (6 bases). The CDR3 sequence is 15 residues long. The germline V and J ends were trimmed by 1 base and 5 bases, with 12 bases remaining between them. Germline assignment: CDR1 LNHDA and CDR2 SQIVND (reference sequence). CDR3 region: CASSIGVRGYQPQHF. CDR3 DNA: TGTGCCAGTAGTATAGGGGTCAGGGGCTATCAGCCCCAGCATTTT.

The chain couples TRBV19 to TRBJ1-1, with D possibly being TRBD1 (5 bases). This CDR3 is built from 13 residues. Germline V gene sequence: CDR1 LNHDA, CDR2 SQIVND (reference sequence). The V gene lost 6 bases and the J gene lost 4 bases, with 12 bases spanning the gap. The CDR3 DNA is TGTGCCAGTAGCGTCAGGGATGGCACTGAAGCTTTCTTT. The encoded protein is CASSVRDGTEAFF.